The 23 T cell receptor beta chains presented below share a single source sample, sequenced in a study of glioma-infiltrating T cells. Using RNA template, CDR3s of TCR alpha and beta were amplified with iRepertoire arm-PCR. Each CDR3 protein is one row after TCRdb ran MiXCR on the multiplex PCR reads. The sample lists some 16,000 distinct CDR3 sequences; 58% were seen once. Material for sequencing was glioma tissue, nonneoplastic brain tissue, or PBMCs (not recorded which). The receptors originated from a human donor with low-grade glioma or glioblastoma, undergoing nonglioma brain surgery, or in good health (not recorded which).

The chain employs TRBV19 and TRBJ1-5; D remains ambiguous. Deletions cut 3 bases from V and 0 bases from J, with 9 bases between. There are 15 residues in the CDR3. Germline assignment: CDR1 LNHDA and CDR2 SQIVND (reference sequence). Written as DNA, the CDR3 is TGTGCCAGTAGTATGTTTCCTTCTAGCAATCAGCCCCAGCATTTT. Protein: CASSMFPSSNQPQHF.

A single count supports this clonotype. The V and J genes are TRBV27 and TRBJ1-2; 7 positions agree with TRBD1. V shed 5 bases, J shed 8 bases, and the junction held 14 bases outside the gene matches. In germline, CDR1 is MNHEY, CDR2 SMNVEV (reference sequence). The CDR3 totals 15 residues. The CDR3 region is CASSAGEGAGRGYTF. CDR3 in DNA: TGTGCCAGCAGTGCCGGGGAGGGGGCGGGGAGAGGCTACACCTTC.

V and J are TRBV4-1 and TRBJ1-2; D may be TRBD1 (6 bases). The CDR3 is 15 amino acids. The V and J ends lost 2 bases and 5 bases respectively, with 15 bases between them. The germline CDR1 and CDR2 sequences are MGHRA and YSYEKL. CDR3 in amino acids: CASSQSDRSLYGYTF. In DNA, the CDR3 is TGCGCCAGCAGCCAATCTGACAGGTCCCTTTATGGCTACACCTTC.

This clonotype has only a few counts. The rearrangement joins TRBV6-1 to TRBJ1-1; D call uncertain. Trimming cost V 8 bases and J 1 base, with 8 bases left between them. Germline lookup yields CDR1 MNHNS and CDR2 SASEGT. The length of the CDR3 is 12 residues. The CDR3 spells CASGPRNTEAFF. CDR3 nucleotides: TGTGCCAGCGGGCCGAGGAACACTGAAGCTTTCTTT.

This clonotype was counted between two and nine times. The rearrangement links TRBV20-1 to TRBJ1-1; D is perhaps TRBD1 (5 bases). This CDR3 has 14 amino acids. The V end lost 5 bases, the J end lost 4 bases, and 17 bases lay between the germline ends. The germline gives CDR1 DFQATT, CDR2 SNEGSKA (reference sequence). The CDR3: CSARAGQGVTEAFF. DNA for the CDR3: TGCAGTGCTCGAGCAGGGCAGGGTGTCACTGAAGCTTTCTTT.

The genes are TRBV25-1 and TRBJ2-1; no definite D call. Germline CDR1 is MGHDK and CDR2 is SYGVNS. The CDR3 totals 13 residues. Trimming stripped 5 bases from V and 0 bases from J, with 5 bases between. In DNA, the CDR3 is TGTGCCAGCAGTCGAAGCTCCTACAATGAGCAGTTCTTC. Its protein is CASSRSSYNEQFF.

The CDR3 loop reads CAESVGASDYTF. CDR3 bases: TGTGCCGAATCCGTGGGGGCGTCCGACTACACCTTC. V and J are TRBV7-9 and TRBJ1-2, with D maybe TRBD1 (6 bases). The CDR3 runs 12 residues. The V end lost 11 bases, the J end lost 10 bases, and 20 bases lay between the germline ends. CDR1 SEHNR and CDR2 FQNEAQ come from the germline V gene (reference sequence). Full variable domain (remainder filled in from reference TRBV7-9 and TRBJ1-2): DTGVSQNPRHKITKRGQNVTFRCDPISEHNRLYWYRQTLGQGPEFLTYFQNEAQLEKSRLLSDRFSAERPKGSFSTLEIQRTEQGDSAMYLCAESVGASDYTFGSGTRLTVV.

The chain employs TRBV3-1 and TRBJ2-5; D not certain. Germline assignment: CDR1 LGHDT and CDR2 YNNKEL (reference sequence). V lost 6 bases and J lost 3, with 11 bases in between. The CDR3 is 13 residues long. The CDR3 sequence: CASRSDAEETQYF. Here the CDR3 DNA reads TGTGCCAGCAGATCCGACGCTGAAGAGACCCAGTACTTC.

The chain is built from TRBV6-6 and TRBJ1-5; 8 nucleotides match TRBD1. V was clipped by 0 bases and J by 4 bases; unmatched bases: 5. This CDR3 is built from 16 residues. Germline V gene sequence: CDR1 MNHNY, CDR2 SVGAGI (reference sequence). CDR3 nucleotide sequence: TGTGCCAGCAGTTACTCGAACAGGGGGAGGAATCAGCCCCAGCATTTT. Translation: CASSYSNRGRNQPQHF.

The V call is TRBV18, the J call TRBJ2-7, with D perhaps TRBD2 (6 bases). V dropped 2 bases and J dropped 10 bases, with 15 bases sitting between them. Per the germline V gene, CDR1 is KGHSH and CDR2 is LQKENI. The CDR3 totals 13 residues. CDR3 protein: CASSPNGGRGQYF. CDR3 nucleotides: TGTGCCAGCTCACCAAACGGGGGTCGTGGTCAGTACTTC.

The chain has TRBV27 and TRBJ1-4, with D possibly TRBD1 on 5 matching bases. Looked up from germline, CDR1 is MNHEY and CDR2 is SMNVEV (reference sequence). This CDR3 spans 14 amino acids. V gave up 5 bases and J gave up 7 bases, with 14 bases separating them. The DNA of the CDR3 is TGTGCCAGCAGTCTACAGGAAAGCGGTGAAAAACTGTTTTTT. The encoded protein is CASSLQESGEKLFF.

The chain's CDR3 is CASSSLPTDGKQGYTF. CDR3 nucleotide sequence: TGTGCCAGCAGTTCCCTCCCGACAGACGGAAAGCAGGGCTACACCTTC. This chain connects TRBV27 to TRBJ1-2; a weak D match, TRBD1 (5 bases). CDR1 and CDR2 from the germline V gene are MNHEY and SMNVEV (reference sequence). The length of the CDR3 is 16 residues. The germline V and J ends were trimmed by 4 bases and 8 bases, with 23 bases remaining between them.

This sequence joins TRBV7-2 and TRBJ2-7, with TRBD1 identical over 8 bases. This CDR3 comprises 14 residues. The germline CDR1 and CDR2 sequences are SGHTA and FQGNSA. Unmatched junction bases numbered 7, after V lost 3 bases and J lost 6 bases. CDR3 loop: CASSFPGQVTEQYF. For the CDR3, the DNA is TGTGCCAGCAGCTTCCCGGGACAGGTAACCGAGCAGTACTTC. Looking up the rest from reference TRBV7-2 and TRBJ2-7 gives the full variable domain: GAGVSQSPSNKVTEKGKDVELRCDPISGHTALYWYRQSLGQGLEFLIYFQGNSAPDKSGLPSDRFSAERTGGSVSTLTIQRTQQEDSAVYLCASSFPGQVTEQYFGPGTRLTVT.

This clonotype was detected a few times. A read error may be the cause here, since a much bigger clone is one base away. The CDR3 DNA sequence: TGCAGTGCTCGGTCCAGGGCGGCCCTTAGAGAGACCCAGTACTTC. Its protein product is CSARSRAALRETQYF. This rearrangement joins TRBV20-1 to TRBJ2-5; TRBD1 might be the D (5 bases). The CDR3 contains 15 residues. Germline CDR1 reads DFQATT; CDR2 reads SNEGSKA (reference sequence). Trimming removed 5 bases from V and 4 bases from J, with 20 bases in between.

In its sample, this clonotype was seen many times. This chain links TRBV6-1 with TRBJ2-1; D call uncertain. This CDR3 has 12 amino acids. Germline CDR1 reads MNHNS; CDR2 reads SASEGT. The V and J ends lost 5 bases and 9 bases respectively, with 11 bases between them. The CDR3 loop reads CASSPRSPEQFF. Here the CDR3 DNA reads TGTGCCAGCAGTCCACGGAGCCCTGAGCAGTTCTTC.

A remark on this clonotype: Here the CDR3 omits its conserved ending phenylalanine or tryptophan, so a read error is the likely source. The chain is built from TRBV4-1 and TRBJ2-1, with a possible D match to TRBD2 (6 bases). The CDR3 spans 13 residues. V was shortened by 0 bases and J by 13 bases, with 13 bases between the two germline ends. Per the germline V gene, CDR1 is MGHRA and CDR2 is YSYEKL. The CDR3 DNA follows: TGCGCCAGCAGCCAAGAGCCGGGAGAGACCCAGTTCTTA. Translation: CASSQEPGETQFL.

DNA of the CDR3: TGCAGTGCTAGAGATTCGGGTTCAGGGGCCGGAGAAGCTTTCTTT. Its translation: CSARDSGSGAGEAFF. This sequence joins TRBV20-1 and TRBJ1-1; D is perhaps TRBD1 (6 bases). V dropped 0 bases and J dropped 8 bases, with 19 bases sitting between them. The CDR3 length is 15 residues. From germline, CDR1 is DFQATT and CDR2 SNEGSKA (reference sequence).

The chain recombines TRBV27 with TRBJ2-7; TRBD1 agrees at 9 bases. The trim removed 2 bases at V and 5 bases at J, leaving 7 bases unmatched. CDR3 size: 15 residues. Germline loops: CDR1 MNHEY, CDR2 SMNVEV (reference sequence). This CDR3 reads CASSLGGTGSHEQYF. The CDR3 DNA sequence: TGTGCCAGCAGTTTAGGCGGGACAGGGTCCCACGAGCAGTACTTC.

V is TRBV20-1 and J is TRBJ2-7; 8 positions agree with TRBD1. The length of the CDR3 is 15 residues. Germline V gene data show CDR1 as DFQATT and CDR2 as SNEGSKA (reference sequence). With V trimmed by 1 base and J by 1 base, 6 bases remained unmatched. The CDR3 loop is CSARVGTGSSYEQYF. In DNA, the CDR3 is TGCAGTGCTAGAGTGGGGACAGGCAGTTCCTACGAGCAGTACTTC.

This sequence joins TRBV29-1 and TRBJ1-2, with TRBD1 matching 10 bases. Germline CDR1 and CDR2: SQVTM and ANQGSEA. V was pared by 3 bases and J by 0 bases, with 10 bases of the junction left unmatched. This CDR3 has 17 residues. CDR3 sequence reads: CSVEDRDRGHTNYGYTF. The CDR3 region has the DNA TGCAGCGTTGAGGACCGGGACAGGGGTCATACTAACTATGGCTACACCTTC.

V is TRBV2 and J is TRBJ2-1; D remains ambiguous. V lost 6 bases and J 7 bases, leaving 4 bases between the germline ends. Germline lookup yields CDR1 SNHLY and CDR2 FYNNEI. This CDR3 region has 10 residues. CDR3 sequence (DNA): TGTGCCAGCAGGCCAAATGAGCAGTTCTTC. Its protein is CASRPNEQFF.

This clonotype is classed as large. Here the CDR3 DNA reads TGTGCCAGCAGTTCCACGGCCGCAGGGTATGGCTACACCTTC. It codes for CASSSTAAGYGYTF. V gene TRBV27 combines with J gene TRBJ1-2, with TRBD1 as a possible D gene (5 bases). CDR1 MNHEY and CDR2 SMNVEV come from the germline V gene (reference sequence). V was cut by 4 bases and J by 5 bases, with 14 bases left in between. The CDR3 spans 14 residues.

The chain is built from TRBV15 and TRBJ2-6, with a possible D match to TRBD2 (5 bases). The germline CDR1 and CDR2 sequences are LNHNV and YYDKDF (reference sequence). The CDR3 length is 13 residues. The CDR3 DNA follows: TGTGCAATCCGGGGCTCTGGGGCCAACGTCCTGACTTTC. Its translation: CAIRGSGANVLTF.